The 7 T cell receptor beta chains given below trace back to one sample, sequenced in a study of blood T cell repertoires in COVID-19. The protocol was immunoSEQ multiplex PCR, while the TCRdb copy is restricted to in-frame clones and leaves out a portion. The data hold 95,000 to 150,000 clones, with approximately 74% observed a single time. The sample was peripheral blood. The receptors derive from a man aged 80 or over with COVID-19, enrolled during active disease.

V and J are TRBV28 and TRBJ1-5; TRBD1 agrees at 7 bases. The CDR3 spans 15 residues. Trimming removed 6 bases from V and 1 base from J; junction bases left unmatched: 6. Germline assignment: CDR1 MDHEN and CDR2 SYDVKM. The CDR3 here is CASSNTGASNQPQHF. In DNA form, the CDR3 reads TGTGCCAGCAGCAACACAGGGGCAAGCAATCAGCCCCAGCATTTT.

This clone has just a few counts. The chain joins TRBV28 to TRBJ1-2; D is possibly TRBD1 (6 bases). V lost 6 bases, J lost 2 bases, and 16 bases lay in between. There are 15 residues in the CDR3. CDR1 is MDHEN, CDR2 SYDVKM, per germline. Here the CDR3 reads CASSPTGWGNYGYTF. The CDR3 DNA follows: TGTGCCAGCAGCCCCACAGGGTGGGGGAACTATGGCTACACCTTC.

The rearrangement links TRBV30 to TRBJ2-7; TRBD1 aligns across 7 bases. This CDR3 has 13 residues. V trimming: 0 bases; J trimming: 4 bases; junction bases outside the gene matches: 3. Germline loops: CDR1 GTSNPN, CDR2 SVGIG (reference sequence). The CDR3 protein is CAWSVIQGYEQYF. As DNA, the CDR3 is TGTGCCTGGAGTGTTATACAGGGGTACGAGCAGTACTTC. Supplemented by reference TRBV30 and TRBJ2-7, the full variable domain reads SQTIHQWPATLVQPVGSPLSLECTVEGTSNPNLYWYRQAAGRGLQLLFYSVGIGQISSEVPQNLSASRPQDRQFILSSKKLLLSDSGFYLCAWSVIQGYEQYFGPGTRLTVT.

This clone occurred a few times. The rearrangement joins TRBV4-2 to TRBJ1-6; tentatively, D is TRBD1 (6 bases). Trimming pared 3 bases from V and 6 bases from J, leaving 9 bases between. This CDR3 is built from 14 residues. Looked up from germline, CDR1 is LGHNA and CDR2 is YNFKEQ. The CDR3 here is CASSQGTINSPLHF. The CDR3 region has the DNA TGTGCCAGCAGCCAGGGGACAATTAATTCACCCCTCCACTTT.

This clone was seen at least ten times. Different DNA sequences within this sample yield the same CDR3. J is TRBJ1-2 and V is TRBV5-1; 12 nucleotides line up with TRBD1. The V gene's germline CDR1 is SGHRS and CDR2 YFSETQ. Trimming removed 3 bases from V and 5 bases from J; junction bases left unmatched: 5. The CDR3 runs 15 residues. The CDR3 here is CASSSGTGGAYGYTF. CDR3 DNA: TGCGCCAGCAGCTCTGGGACAGGGGGCGCATATGGCTACACCTTC.

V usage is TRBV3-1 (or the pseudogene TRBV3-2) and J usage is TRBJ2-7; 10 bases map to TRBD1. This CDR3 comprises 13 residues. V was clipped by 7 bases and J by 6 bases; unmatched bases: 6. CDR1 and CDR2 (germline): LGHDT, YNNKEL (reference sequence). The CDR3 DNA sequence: TGTGCCAGCACCGGACAGGGGGGATCCGAGCAGTACTTC. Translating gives CASTGQGGSEQYF.

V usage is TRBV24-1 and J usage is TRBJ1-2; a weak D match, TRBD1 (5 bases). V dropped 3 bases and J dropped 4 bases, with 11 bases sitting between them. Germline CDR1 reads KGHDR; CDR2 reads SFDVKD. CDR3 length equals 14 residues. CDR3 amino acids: CATSDIGQGYGYTF. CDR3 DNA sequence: TGTGCCACCAGTGATATCGGGCAGGGCTATGGCTACACCTTC.